This T cell receptor beta chain is drawn from a study of cytomegalovirus exposure and HLA in healthy donors. Study-wide findings and caveats: Later analysis indicated greater clonal expansion among HLA-associated TCR beta chains than among equally common other chains. TCR beta V segments were, for the most part, productive about 90% or about 30% of the time in an earlier analysis. Immune exposure was documented only through CMV serostatus.

In germline, CDR1 is SNHLY, CDR2 FYNNEI. The CDR3 is 14 amino acids. V dropped 5 bases and J dropped 5 bases, with 12 bases sitting between them. This clone was found a few times. The antigen remains undetermined. 13 Jbeta primers and 60 Vbeta primers were used for the PCR. The table came from immunoSEQ multiplex PCR; TCRdb's copy has only in-frame clones and leaves some out. The sample includes about 120,000 clones, about 79% seen only once; the top ten take just under 3%. Specimen: PBMCs. The V call is TRBV2, the J call TRBJ2-2, with D hard to call. This TCR came from a young woman in good health and CMV-seropositive. The CDR3 region has the DNA TGTGCCAGCAGTTTTACCGACTTTACCGGGGAGCTGTTTTTT. It is translated as CASSFTDFTGELFF.